The source of this TCR beta chain is a study of response to subunit inactivated influenza vaccine. The CDR3 length is 17 residues. With 5 bases clipped from V and 3 bases from J, the junction kept 12 bases outside the gene matches. From germline, CDR1 is MNHEY and CDR2 SMNVEV (reference sequence). MiXCR, applied by TCRdb to the RT-PCR reads, yields one record per CDR3 protein. Of about 300,000 distinct CDR3 sequences in the sample, approximately 21% were seen once. In its sample, this clonotype was seen once. The chain couples TRBV27 to TRBJ2-5; TRBD1 agrees at 10 bases. The sequencing used PBMCs from blood, collected less than 22 months after vaccination. The TCR was taken from a man in his fifties or sixties who received an inactivated influenza vaccine. Written as DNA, the CDR3 is TGTGCCAGCAGTACGAAGTCGCCAGGACAGGGGGAAGAGACCCAGTACTTC. This codes for CASSTKSPGQGEETQYF.